Shown below are 18 T cell receptor beta chains from a single sample sequenced in a study of blood T cell repertoires in COVID-19. The data were produced by immunoSEQ multiplex PCR, yet TCRdb's version contains in-frame clones alone and is incomplete. The data hold under 350,000 clones, with around four fifths observed a single time. What was sequenced was peripheral blood. These receptors were collected from a woman aged 45-59 years who had recovered from COVID-19.

The CDR3 spells CASSRRGQGLPDTGELFF. CDR3 bases: TGTGCCAGTAGTCGGCGGGGACAGGGGCTGCCGGACACCGGGGAGCTGTTTTTT. This rearrangement joins TRBV19 to TRBJ2-2; 10 bases agree with TRBD1. Germline trimming cut 5 bases from V and 3 bases from J; bases unmatched to any gene: 12. The CDR3 length is 18 residues. Germline V lookup: CDR1 LNHDA, CDR2 SQIVND (reference sequence).

V usage is TRBV28 and J usage is TRBJ2-7; TRBD1 is a possible D gene (5 bases). Germline V lookup: CDR1 MDHEN, CDR2 SYDVKM. Between the trimmed V and J ends, which lost 4 bases and 6 bases, there was a span of 22 bases. The CDR3 totals 16 residues. The CDR3, as DNA: TGTGCCAGCAGTTCGGACCTACTCAGGGTTCGCTCCGAGCAGTACTTC. Encoded protein: CASSSDLLRVRSEQYF.

The gene calls are TRBV6-5 and TRBJ2-4, with D perhaps TRBD2 (5 bases). The CDR3 is made up of 14 amino acids. The germline V gene encodes CDR1 MNHEY and CDR2 SVGAGI. Trimming left V 4 bases short and J 0 bases short, with 7 bases between. The CDR3 protein is CASSSGTAKNIQYF. The CDR3 DNA reads TGTGCCAGCAGTTCGGGAACAGCCAAAAACATTCAGTACTTC.

This chain joins TRBV6-2 or TRBV6-3 and TRBJ1-4; D perhaps matches TRBD1 (6 bases). The CDR3 is 15 amino acids. Germline lookup yields CDR1 MNHEY and CDR2 SVGEGT. The ends were cut back, 6 bases at V and 6 bases at J, with 17 bases in the middle. CDR3 loop: CASSSAPGEYEKLFF. CDR3 nucleotide sequence: TGTGCCAGCAGCTCGGCGCCAGGGGAGTATGAAAAACTGTTTTTT.

This clone appeared a few times. This sequence joins TRBV2 and TRBJ2-1; 8 bases are a match to TRBD1. The CDR3 contains 18 residues. V lost 5 bases to trimming and J lost 0 bases; unmatched junction nucleotides: 12. Per germline, CDR1 SNHLY and CDR2 FYNNEI. The CDR3 coding sequence is TGTGCCAGCAGTAAAACAGGGGGGCCCCGGAGCTCCTACAATGAGCAGTTCTTC. This gives the protein CASSKTGGPRSSYNEQFF.

The CDR3 DNA reads as TGTGCCAGCAGCCGGGAGGAGGGTCAGCCCCAGCATTTT. It encodes CASSREEGQPQHF. V gene TRBV2 combines with J gene TRBJ1-5, with unresolved D. CDR3 length equals 13 residues. Per germline, CDR1 SNHLY and CDR2 FYNNEI. V was shortened by 6 bases and J by 6 bases, with 12 bases between the two germline ends.

This chain joins TRBV28 and TRBJ1-2; D possibly corresponds to TRBD1 (5 bases). The V gene lost 1 base and the J gene lost 6 bases, with 15 bases spanning the gap. The CDR3 has 15 amino acids. Germline CDR1 is MDHEN and CDR2 is SYDVKM. The CDR3 loop is CASSLSTAPLNGYTF. The CDR3 DNA reads as TGTGCCAGCAGTTTATCGACAGCGCCTTTGAATGGCTACACCTTC.

This clone was found a few times. The chain is built from TRBV3-1 (or the pseudogene TRBV3-2) and TRBJ2-1; 9 bases agree with TRBD1. CDR3 length equals 15 residues. Germline assignment: CDR1 LGHDT and CDR2 YNNKEL (reference sequence). V trimming: 1 base; J trimming: 8 bases; junction bases outside the gene matches: 6. The CDR3 DNA reads TGTGCCAGCAGCCAAGCGGGACAGGGTGTCGATGAGCAGTTCTTC. This encodes CASSQAGQGVDEQFF.

This chain connects TRBV24-1 to TRBJ1-2; tentative D call: TRBD1 (5 bases). The germline V and J ends were trimmed by 0 bases and 4 bases, with 5 bases remaining between them. This CDR3 is built from 13 residues. CDR1 and CDR2 (germline): KGHDR, SFDVKD. CDR3 sequence (DNA): TGTGCCACCAGTGATTTGACAGGCTATGGCTACACCTTC. Its translation is CATSDLTGYGYTF.

The V and J genes are TRBV27 and TRBJ1-1; D may be TRBD1 (6 bases). The CDR3 contains 13 residues. Germline V gene data show CDR1 as MNHEY and CDR2 as SMNVEV (reference sequence). Trimming shortened V by 9 bases and J by 0 bases, and 11 bases separated the two germline ends. CDR3 sequence: CASQGSLNTEAFF. DNA for the CDR3: TGTGCCAGTCAGGGGTCGCTGAACACTGAAGCTTTCTTT.

The chain employs TRBV21-1 and TRBJ2-7; TRBD1, as called in the table, went unchecked against the DNA. TRBV21-1 is annotated as a pseudogene. CDR3 length: 16 amino acids. CDR3 DNA sequence: TGTGCCAGCAGCAATGTATCGACGGGACAAGAATACGAGCAGTACTTC. Amino acids: CASSNVSTGQEYEQYF.

This chain uses TRBV6-5 with TRBJ2-7, with TRBD1 identical over 9 bases. V lost 7 bases, J lost 4 bases, and 8 bases stayed unmatched. The CDR3 loop spans 14 amino acids. The V gene's germline CDR1 is MNHEY and CDR2 SVGAGI. The CDR3 DNA sequence: TGTGCCAGCAAGGGACAGGGAAGTTTTTACGAGCAGTACTTC. Amino acid sequence: CASKGQGSFYEQYF.

The rearrangement uses TRBV7-6 and TRBJ2-1, with 9 bases matching TRBD1. Germline-derived CDR1 and CDR2 are SGHVS and FNYEAQ. This CDR3 is built from 15 residues. Trimming removed 5 bases from V and 4 bases from J; junction bases left unmatched: 6. The CDR3 sequence is CASSNRDRAYNEQFF. CDR3 nucleotides: TGTGCCAGCAGCAACCGGGACAGGGCATACAATGAGCAGTTCTTC.

This clone occurred once. V and J are TRBV10-2 and TRBJ1-2; D not certain. The germline V and J ends were trimmed by 3 bases and 5 bases, with 4 bases remaining between them. Germline CDR1 is WSHSY and CDR2 is SAAADI. CDR3 size: 11 residues. CDR3 nucleotides: TGCGCCAGCAGTGAACAGTATGGCTACACCTTC. It yields the protein CASSEQYGYTF.

The chain has TRBV2 and TRBJ2-7, with 11 nucleotides matching TRBD2. With V trimmed by 0 bases and J by 5 bases, 6 bases remained unmatched. Germline CDR1 and CDR2: SNHLY and FYNNEI. This CDR3 spans 16 amino acids. CDR3 region: CASSEARLAGGHEQYF. CDR3 DNA sequence: TGTGCCAGCAGTGAAGCTCGTCTAGCGGGAGGCCACGAGCAGTACTTC.

In nucleotides, the CDR3 is TGTGCCAGCAGTTTATACGGACAGGCGAGTAGAGTGGGCTATGGCTACACCTTC. It codes for CASSLYGQASRVGYGYTF. This chain joins TRBV27 and TRBJ1-2; TRBD1 agrees at 7 bases. CDR1 is MNHEY, CDR2 SMNVEV, per germline (reference sequence). Germline trimming cut 1 base from V and 4 bases from J; bases unmatched to any gene: 15. The CDR3 extends over 18 amino acids.

J is TRBJ1-2 and V is TRBV5-4; D not certain. V was pared by 0 bases and J by 1 base, with 16 bases between. Germline values: CDR1 SGHNT, CDR2 YYREEE (reference sequence). The CDR3 runs to 17 residues. The CDR3 sequence: CASSLGASAEYNYGYTF. CDR3 coding DNA: TGTGCCAGCAGCTTGGGGGCGTCGGCAGAATATAACTATGGCTACACCTTC.

The chain joins TRBV5-4 to TRBJ2-5, with 8 bases fitting TRBD2. Germline trimming cut 0 bases from V and 6 bases from J; bases unmatched to any gene: 13. CDR3 size: 17 residues. Germline loops: CDR1 SGHNT, CDR2 YYREEE (reference sequence). CDR3: CASSLGRGSGTGKTQYF. The CDR3 DNA is TGTGCCAGCAGCTTGGGCCGTGGTAGCGGGACCGGGAAGACCCAGTACTTC.